This T cell receptor (beta chain) was observed in a study of blood T cells in healthy people across ages. Overall study results and limits: With donor CMV status unknown, expanded clonotype changes were possibly confounded.

The sample holds a few counts of this clonotype. Antigen: not known. Together with a sample-barcoded 5' primer, a J-beta primer mix was included in a second PCR lasting roughly 6 to 12 cycles. Using its own MiXCR run on the 5' RACE reads, TCRdb lists one record per CDR3 protein. The sample records over 950,000 distinct CDR3 sequences, roughly two fifths being singletons. It was around 9 milliliters of peripheral blood that were drawn from each donor. This CDR3 has 16 residues. Between the trimmed V and J ends, which lost 5 bases and 1 base, there was a span of 17 bases. Germline CDR1 is MNHEY and CDR2 is SVGEGT.

Sequencing was done on a sample of blood. This sequence originates from a young man in good health. This rearrangement joins TRBV6-2 or TRBV6-3 to TRBJ1-1; D gene unclear. Written as DNA, the CDR3 is TGTGCCAGCAGTGATAGGGCGCGTCGGACGAACACTGAAGCTTTCTTT. This codes for CASSDRARRTNTEAFF.